These 20 T cell receptor beta chains were all obtained from the same sample, sequenced in a study of blood T cell repertoires in COVID-19. The repertoire was sequenced with immunoSEQ multiplex PCR; TCRdb's copy has only in-frame clones and lacks some. Here the sample spans tens of thousands of clones, roughly 80% being singletons. The specimen sequenced was peripheral blood. The receptors stem from a human donor in a cohort sampled during active COVID-19.

V and J are TRBV7-9 and TRBJ2-7; TRBD2 matches at 12 bases. CDR3 length: 18 residues. From germline, CDR1 is SEHNR and CDR2 FQNEAQ (reference sequence). J lost 1 base, V lost 2 bases, and 9 bases had no gene match. CDR3 residues: CASSLTPRTSGKSYEQYF. For the CDR3, the DNA is TGTGCCAGCAGCTTAACGCCCAGGACTAGCGGGAAATCCTACGAGCAGTACTTC.

The chain combines TRBV6-5 with TRBJ2-5; D is possibly TRBD2 (7 bases). Trimming left V 6 bases short and J 1 base short, with 12 bases between. The germline V gene encodes CDR1 MNHEY and CDR2 SVGAGI. This CDR3 is 14 amino acids long. In DNA, the CDR3 is TGTGCCAGCAGAAGGGGAGGGGGCCAAGAGACCCAGTACTTC. Translating gives CASRRGGGQETQYF.

The chain couples TRBV28 to TRBJ2-1, with 10 bases aligning to TRBD2. Germline CDR1 MDHEN, CDR2 SYDVKM. The CDR3 covers 15 residues. The trim removed 4 bases at V and 7 bases at J, leaving 7 bases unmatched. This CDR3 reads CASSSLTSGKNEQFF. The CDR3, as DNA: TGTGCCAGCAGTTCGCTCACTAGCGGGAAAAATGAGCAGTTCTTC.

The chain employs TRBV7-3 and TRBJ2-1; possibly TRBD2 for D (5 bases). V was cut by 2 bases and J by 9 bases, with 14 bases left in between. CDR3 size: 14 residues. Germline CDR1 is SGHTA and CDR2 is FQGTGA. Here the CDR3 reads CASSLGSSLGEQFF. CDR3 in DNA: TGTGCCAGCAGCTTAGGATCTAGCTTGGGTGAGCAGTTCTTC.

This rearrangement joins TRBV7-3 to TRBJ1-2; the match to TRBD1 covers 9 bases. Germline trimming cut 5 bases from V and 8 bases from J; bases unmatched to any gene: 6. Germline CDR1 SGHTA, CDR2 FQGTGA. The CDR3 sequence is 13 residues long. CDR3 amino acids: CASSQGQGNGYTF. Here the CDR3 DNA reads TGTGCCAGCAGCCAGGGACAGGGTAACGGCTACACCTTC.

This clone was seen more than once but under ten times. The CDR3 spells CASIADSNQPQHF. The DNA for the CDR3 is TGTGCCAGCATCGCGGATAGCAATCAGCCCCAGCATTTT. The gene calls are TRBV28 and TRBJ1-5; D unresolved. Germline V gene data show CDR1 as MDHEN and CDR2 as SYDVKM. Deletions cut 7 bases from V and 0 bases from J, with 7 bases between. The CDR3 spans 13 residues.

This sequence joins TRBV7-9 and TRBJ1-1, with TRBD1 as a possible D gene (5 bases). Germline-derived CDR1 and CDR2 are SEHNR and FQNEAQ (reference sequence). This CDR3 region has 13 residues. V was cut by 7 bases and J by 2 bases, with 11 bases left in between. The CDR3 sequence is CASKQGSNTEAFF. CDR3 DNA sequence: TGTGCCAGCAAGCAGGGCAGTAACACTGAAGCTTTCTTT.

This chain joins TRBV6-2 or TRBV6-3 and TRBJ1-5, with unresolved D. CDR3 length: 12 amino acids. Germline assignment: CDR1 MNHEY and CDR2 SVGEGT. Trimming left V 2 bases short and J 6 bases short, with 5 bases between. In DNA form, the CDR3 reads TGTGCCAGCAGTTACGGAGGTCAGCCCCAGCATTTT. Amino acids: CASSYGGQPQHF.

The V call is TRBV12-5, the J call TRBJ2-5; 7 nucleotides align to TRBD2. Looked up from germline, CDR1 is LGHNT and CDR2 is FRNRAP. This CDR3 is built from 15 residues. V lost 1 base and J lost 2; bases outside the gene matches: 4. CDR3 sequence (DNA): TGTGCTAGTGGTTTGGGCCTAGCGGTGCAAGAGACCCAGTACTTC. It yields the protein CASGLGLAVQETQYF.

J is TRBJ2-1 and V is TRBV28, with a possible D match to TRBD2 (7 bases). Germline V lookup: CDR1 MDHEN, CDR2 SYDVKM. Trimming shortened V by 5 bases and J by 4 bases, and 18 bases separated the two germline ends. The CDR3 is made up of 16 amino acids. The CDR3 DNA sequence: TGTGCCAGCAGTCCCCCGGGGGCGGGAGTTTACAATGAGCAGTTCTTC. This encodes CASSPPGAGVYNEQFF.

The rearrangement links TRBV7-3 to TRBJ2-2, with D possibly TRBD1 on 6 matching bases. Germline values: CDR1 SGHTA, CDR2 FQGTGA. The CDR3 extends over 18 amino acids. Between the trimmed V and J ends, which lost 1 base and 4 bases, there was a span of 19 bases. The CDR3 here is CASSLINTGISGTGELFF. CDR3 nucleotide sequence: TGTGCCAGCAGCTTAATTAACACAGGGATCTCGGGCACCGGGGAGCTGTTTTTT.

The sample holds a few counts of this clone. This rearrangement joins TRBV19 to TRBJ2-7; TRBD1 matches 9 bases. V shed 6 bases, J shed 3 bases, and the junction held 9 bases outside the gene matches. CDR1 LNHDA and CDR2 SQIVND come from the germline V gene (reference sequence). This CDR3 spans 15 amino acids. CDR3: CASSYSPGQGYEQYF. CDR3 coding DNA: TGTGCCAGTAGCTACTCACCGGGACAGGGCTACGAGCAGTACTTC.

The J gene is TRBJ1-1, the V gene TRBV29-1, with TRBD1 matching 11 bases. V shed 5 bases, J shed 5 bases, and the junction held 7 bases outside the gene matches. Germline values: CDR1 SQVTM, CDR2 ANQGSEA. CDR3 size: 14 residues. The CDR3 here is CSVSDRGRRTEAFF. Written as DNA, the CDR3 is TGCAGCGTTTCGGACAGGGGGCGGCGGACTGAAGCTTTCTTT.

J is TRBJ1-3 and V is TRBV5-1; D is ambiguous. From germline, CDR1 is SGHRS and CDR2 YFSETQ. The V end was cut by 7 bases, the J end by 2 bases, with 7 bases between. The CDR3 has 12 residues. CDR3 bases: TGCGCCAGCTCAGAACCTGGAAACACCATATATTTT. This codes for CASSEPGNTIYF.

The chain uses TRBV7-9 and TRBJ1-2, with TRBD1 identical over 10 bases. The CDR3 is 13 residues long. Losses at the gene ends were 5 bases for V and 7 bases for J; bases not matched to a gene: 4. Per germline, CDR1 SEHNR and CDR2 FQNEAQ (reference sequence). DNA of the CDR3: TGTGCCAGCAGCCTAGGGACAGGGGTTGGCTACACCTTC. This sequence encodes CASSLGTGVGYTF.

The V call is TRBV19, the J call TRBJ2-3; TRBD2 matches at 7 bases. Per germline, CDR1 LNHDA and CDR2 SQIVND (reference sequence). With 11 bases clipped from V and 2 bases from J, the junction kept 10 bases outside the gene matches. The CDR3 totals 14 residues. CDR3: CAPKVGGTTDTQYF. The CDR3 DNA follows: TGTGCCCCGAAGGTGGGGGGGACCACAGATACGCAGTATTTT.

The chain employs TRBV7-6 and TRBJ2-7, with D maybe TRBD2 (6 bases). The CDR3 has 13 residues. V was trimmed by 5 bases and J by 7 bases, leaving 15 bases between them. Germline V gene data show CDR1 as SGHVS and CDR2 as FNYEAQ. The CDR3 DNA is TGTGCCAGCAGCAAGCAGGAGGGGAGGGAGCAGTACTTC. Encoded protein: CASSKQEGREQYF.

The chain has TRBV7-2 and TRBJ2-7, with D possibly TRBD1 on 5 matching bases. The CDR3 runs to 14 residues. Germline loops: CDR1 SGHTA, CDR2 FQGNSA. Trimming pared 4 bases from V and 3 bases from J, leaving 13 bases between. The CDR3 is CASSSRVGHYEQYF. Written as DNA, the CDR3 is TGTGCCAGCAGCTCGAGAGTGGGGCACTACGAGCAGTACTTC. Full variable domain (rest looked up from reference TRBV7-2 and TRBJ2-7): GAGVSQSPSNKVTEKGKDVELRCDPISGHTALYWYRQSLGQGLEFLIYFQGNSAPDKSGLPSDRFSAERTGGSVSTLTIQRTQQEDSAVYLCASSSRVGHYEQYFGPGTRLTVT.

The chain links TRBV28 to TRBJ1-4; TRBD1 matches at 12 bases. The CDR3 spans 18 residues. The J segment lost 3 bases and the V segment lost 5 bases, leaving 10 bases of the junction unmatched. In germline, CDR1 is MDHEN, CDR2 SYDVKM. CDR3 bases: TGTGCCAGCAGTCCCCCCGGGGACAGGGGGCGAGCTAATGAAAAACTGTTTTTT. This sequence encodes CASSPPGDRGRANEKLFF.

This rearrangement joins TRBV28 to TRBJ2-3; TRBD1 might be the D (5 bases). CDR1 is MDHEN, CDR2 SYDVKM, per germline. Trimming took 1 base from V and 6 from J, leaving 17 bases between them. The CDR3 extends over 16 amino acids. The CDR3 bases are TGTGCCAGCAGTTTATTACCGGCGGCAGCAGGGGATACGCAGTATTTT. Amino acids: CASSLLPAAAGDTQYF.